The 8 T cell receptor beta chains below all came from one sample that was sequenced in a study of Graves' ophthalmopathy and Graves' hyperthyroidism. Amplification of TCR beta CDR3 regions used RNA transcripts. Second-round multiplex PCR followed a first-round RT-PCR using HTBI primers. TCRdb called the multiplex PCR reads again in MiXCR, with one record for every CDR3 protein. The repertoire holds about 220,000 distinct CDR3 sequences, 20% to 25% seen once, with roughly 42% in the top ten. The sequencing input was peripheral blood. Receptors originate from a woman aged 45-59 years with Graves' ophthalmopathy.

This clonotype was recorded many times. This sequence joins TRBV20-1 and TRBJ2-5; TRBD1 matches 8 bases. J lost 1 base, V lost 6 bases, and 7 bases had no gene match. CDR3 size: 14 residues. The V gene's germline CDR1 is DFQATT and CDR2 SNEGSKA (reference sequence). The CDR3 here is CSAIQGAGQETQYF. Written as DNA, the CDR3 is TGCAGTGCGATCCAGGGGGCGGGCCAAGAGACCCAGTACTTC.

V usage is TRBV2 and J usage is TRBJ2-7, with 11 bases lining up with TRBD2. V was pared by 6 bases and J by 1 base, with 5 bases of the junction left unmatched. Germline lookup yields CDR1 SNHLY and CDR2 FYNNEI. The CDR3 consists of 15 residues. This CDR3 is CASRELAGASYEQYF. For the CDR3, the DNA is TGTGCCAGCAGGGAACTAGCGGGAGCTTCCTACGAGCAGTACTTC.

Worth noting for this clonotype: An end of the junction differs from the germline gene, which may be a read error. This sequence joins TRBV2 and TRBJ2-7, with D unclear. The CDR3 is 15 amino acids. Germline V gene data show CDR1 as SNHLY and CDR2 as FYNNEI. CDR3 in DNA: TGTGCCAGCATCAAGGAGAAGGTCCCATCCTCCGAGCAGTACTTC. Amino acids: CASIKEKVPSSEQYF.

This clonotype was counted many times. Here the CDR3 DNA reads TGTGCCAGCAGTCGGCTCTCTGGGGCCAACGTCCTGACTTTC. Its protein product is CASSRLSGANVLTF. This sequence joins TRBV6-1 and TRBJ2-6; no definite D call. The CDR3 has 14 residues. Germline CDR1 reads MNHNS; CDR2 reads SASEGT. V lost 5 bases and J 0 bases, leaving 5 bases between the germline ends.

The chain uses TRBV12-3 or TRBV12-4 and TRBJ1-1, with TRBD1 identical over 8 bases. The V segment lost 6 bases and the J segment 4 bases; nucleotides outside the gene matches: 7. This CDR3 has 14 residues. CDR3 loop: CASSPQGVATEAFF. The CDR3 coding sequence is TGTGCCAGCAGCCCACAGGGGGTTGCCACTGAAGCTTTCTTT.

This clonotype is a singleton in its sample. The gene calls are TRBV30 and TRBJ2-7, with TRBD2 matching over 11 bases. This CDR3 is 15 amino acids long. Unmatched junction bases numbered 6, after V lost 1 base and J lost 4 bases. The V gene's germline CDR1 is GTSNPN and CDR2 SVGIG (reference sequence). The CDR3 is CAWSETGTSGYEQYF. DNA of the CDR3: TGTGCCTGGAGTGAGACCGGGACTAGCGGATACGAGCAGTACTTC. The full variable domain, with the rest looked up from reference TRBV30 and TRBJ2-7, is SQTIHQWPATLVQPVGSPLSLECTVEGTSNPNLYWYRQAAGRGLQLLFYSVGIGQISSEVPQNLSASRPQDRQFILSSKKLLLSDSGFYLCAWSETGTSGYEQYFGPGTRLTVT.

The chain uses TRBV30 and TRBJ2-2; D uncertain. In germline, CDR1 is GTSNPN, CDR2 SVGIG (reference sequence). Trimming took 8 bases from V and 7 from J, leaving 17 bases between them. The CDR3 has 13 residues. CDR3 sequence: CALRRTANGELFF. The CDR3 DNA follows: TGTGCCCTAAGGAGAACCGCAAACGGGGAGCTGTTTTTT.

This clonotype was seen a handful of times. This CDR3 is CASNQLGRETQYF. Here the CDR3 DNA reads TGTGCCAGCAACCAGTTGGGGCGCGAGACCCAGTACTTC. V gene TRBV5-5 combines with J gene TRBJ2-5, with D perhaps TRBD1 (5 bases). The CDR3 has 13 amino acids. V gave up 6 bases and J gave up 5 bases, with 14 bases separating them. Germline lookup yields CDR1 SGHKS and CDR2 YYEKEE (reference sequence).